This T cell receptor (beta chain) appears in the sequencing data of a study of cytomegalovirus exposure and HLA in healthy donors. The CDR3 contains 18 residues. The V and J ends lost 4 bases and 1 base respectively, with 21 bases between them. The primer mix had 60 Vbeta and 13 Jbeta primers. Sequenced by immunoSEQ multiplex PCR; TCRdb stores in-frame clones only, minus some. The sample holds roughly 73,000 clones, roughly 83% seen once. This clone was seen a single time. V usage is TRBV23-1 and J usage is TRBJ2-3; D is possibly TRBD2 (6 bases). TRBV23-1 is treated as an ORF (open reading frame) with a function not yet certain. The sample was PBMCs. The clonotype was recovered from a woman aged 50 to 60 in good health and CMV-seronegative. In DNA, the CDR3 is TGCGCCAGCAGTCCTTCGGGGACTCCCGTTACGGGCACAGATACGCAGTATTTT. Translation: CASSPSGTPVTGTDTQYF.